A selection of T cell receptor beta chains follows, all from one sample in a study of blood T cell repertoires in COVID-19. Measured with immunoSEQ multiplex PCR; TCRdb has only the in-frame clones, and not every one. The sample carries 300,000 to 400,000 clones, around 87% recorded once. Sequenced material: PBMCs or T cells enriched from blood (not recorded which). Receptors originate from a woman younger than 45 with acute COVID-19. CDR3s include the opening cysteine and the closing phenylalanine or tryptophan. The D gene is left open where the match is weak. Size is omitted from some rows. Given values are once, few, many or a class for expanded clones.

length | size | J | V | D | CDR3 | DNA
16 | NA | TRBJ2-3 | TRBV3-1/TRBV3-2 | TRBD2 | CASSQRGASGADPQYF | TGTGCCAGCAGCCAACGCGGGGCTAGCGGGGCGGACCCGCAGTATTTT
13 | NA | TRBJ1-2 | TRBV6-5 | TRBD1 | CASSWTGHYGYTF | TGTGCCAGCAGCTGGACAGGGCACTATGGCTACACCTTC
15 | NA | TRBJ2-2 | TRBV15 | NA | CATSIGRTNTGELFF | TGTGCCACCAGCATCGGCAGGACGAACACCGGGGAGCTGTTTTTT
14 | few | TRBJ1-5 | TRBV5-1 | NA | CASSLEGGNQPQHF | TGCGCCAGCAGCTTGGAGGGGGGGAATCAGCCCCAGCATTTT
13 | NA | TRBJ1-2 | TRBV24-1 | NA | CATSDTDSYGYTF | TGTGCCACCAGTGATACCGACAGCTATGGCTACACCTTC
16 | NA | TRBJ1-1 | TRBV25-1 | TRBD1 | CAARGGTGVQIGEAFF | TGTGCCGCCCGGGGAGGGACAGGGGTGCAGATCGGGGAAGCTTTCTTT
16 | NA | TRBJ1-3 | TRBV29-1 | NA | CSVEAYPDSSGNTIYF | TGCAGCGTTGAAGCTTACCCGGACAGCTCTGGAAACACCATATATTTT
13 | few | TRBJ1-1 | TRBV14 | NA | CASSLQWNTEAFF | TGTGCCAGCAGCCTTCAGTGGAACACTGAAGCTTTCTTT
12 | NA | TRBJ1-1 | TRBV19 | NA | CASSIKLSEAFF | TGTGCCAGTAGTATTAAACTCTCTGAAGCTTTCTTT
15 | NA | TRBJ2-3 | TRBV10-3 | NA | CAISESGRSADTQYF | TGTGCCATCAGTGAGTCAGGGAGGAGTGCAGATACGCAGTATTTT
17 | NA | TRBJ2-7 | TRBV6-2/TRBV6-3 | NA | CASSRDRGQSGPYEQYF | TGTGCCAGCAGCCGTGACCGAGGACAGTCAGGACCCTACGAGCAGTACTTC
13 | NA | TRBJ2-7 | TRBV6-2/TRBV6-3 | TRBD1 | CASSRGQPYEQYF | TGTGCCAGCAGCCGGGGACAGCCCTACGAGCAGTACTTC
14 | NA | TRBJ2-7 | TRBV7-2 | TRBD2 | CASRPGGGDGEQYF | TGTGCCAGCAGGCCCGGGGGGGGCGACGGGGAGCAGTACTTC
15 | NA | TRBJ1-1 | TRBV6-2/TRBV6-3 | NA | CASSWRRGGNTEAFF | TGTGCCAGCAGTTGGCGCAGGGGTGGGAACACTGAAGCTTTCTTT
13 | NA | TRBJ1-2 | TRBV30 | TRBD1 | CAWSVSGGHGYTF | TGTGCCTGGAGTGTGTCAGGGGGCCATGGCTACACCTTC
16 | NA | TRBJ1-3 | TRBV2 | TRBD1 | CASSIPPGQGADTIYF | TGTGCCAGCAGTATACCCCCTGGACAGGGGGCTGACACCATATATTTT
14 | NA | TRBJ1-2 | TRBV27 | TRBD1 | CASSLTDRAGGYTF | TGTGCCAGCAGTTTAACTGACAGGGCCGGTGGCTACACCTTC
12 | NA | TRBJ1-2 | TRBV5-8 | NA | CASSLIGDGYTF | TGTGCCAGCAGCTTAATCGGGGATGGCTACACCTTC
13 | NA | TRBJ2-6 | TRBV19 | TRBD1 | CASGTVGANVLTF | TGTGCCAGCGGGACAGTTGGGGCCAACGTCCTGACTTTC
14 | NA | TRBJ2-3 | TRBV10-2 | NA | CASSGGSRTDTQYF | TGCGCCAGCAGTGGCGGAAGTCGCACAGATACGCAGTATTTT
15 | NA | TRBJ2-2 | TRBV19 | NA | CASRSGDRSTGELFF | TGTGCCAGTAGATCGGGGGACAGATCCACCGGGGAGCTGTTTTTT
15 | few | TRBJ1-1 | TRBV23-1 | NA | CASSQSGGKNTEAFF | TGCGCCAGCAGTCAATCGGGCGGGAAGAACACTGAAGCTTTCTTT
11 | NA | TRBJ2-4 | TRBV6-5 | NA | CASSPRNIQYF | TGTGCCAGCAGTCCCCGAAACATTCAGTACTTC
14 | NA | TRBJ1-4 | TRBV2 | NA | CASSEAGGFEKLFF | TGTGCCAGCAGTGAGGCCGGGGGTTTTGAAAAACTGTTTTTT